This TCR beta chain is drawn from a study of cytomegalovirus exposure and HLA in healthy donors. Across the study: HLA-typed donors were the source of approximately 80 million unique TCRs, which an early data release held.

V gave up 2 bases and J gave up 2 bases; unmatched junction bases: 6. The CDR3 runs 16 residues. The germline V gene encodes CDR1 SGHDT and CDR2 YYEEEE. PCR amplification relied on 60 Vbeta primers (plus 13 Jbeta primers). Original data processing: About 10 million of 80 million or so unique TCR beta chains were shared, per a later count. The data were produced by immunoSEQ multiplex PCR, yet TCRdb's version contains in-frame clones alone and is incomplete. The DNA gave D and trimming, while V, J and clone size come from that table. The data hold 110,000 or so clones, with 80% to 85% observed a single time.

This chain uses TRBV5-6 with TRBJ2-2; 7 bases are a match to TRBD1. This TCR was sampled from a woman aged 40 to 55 in good health and CMV-seronegative. Material: PBMCs. The CDR3 region has the DNA TGTGCCAGCAGCTTTTTGGGGACAGCCAACACCGGGGAGCTGTTTTTT. Amino acids: CASSFLGTANTGELFF.